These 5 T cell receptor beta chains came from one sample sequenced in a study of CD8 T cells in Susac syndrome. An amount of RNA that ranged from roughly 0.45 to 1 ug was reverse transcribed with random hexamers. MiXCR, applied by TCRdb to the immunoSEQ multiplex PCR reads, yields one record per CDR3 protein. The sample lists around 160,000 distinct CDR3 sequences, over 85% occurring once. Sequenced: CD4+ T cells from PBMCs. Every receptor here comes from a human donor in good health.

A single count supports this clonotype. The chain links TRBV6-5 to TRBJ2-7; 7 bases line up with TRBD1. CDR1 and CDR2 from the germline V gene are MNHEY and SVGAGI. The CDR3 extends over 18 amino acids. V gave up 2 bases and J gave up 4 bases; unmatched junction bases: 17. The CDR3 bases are TGTGCCAGCAGTTACCTACATTCGGAAGGGGGCGAACATTACGAGCAGTACTTC. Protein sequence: CASSYLHSEGGEHYEQYF.

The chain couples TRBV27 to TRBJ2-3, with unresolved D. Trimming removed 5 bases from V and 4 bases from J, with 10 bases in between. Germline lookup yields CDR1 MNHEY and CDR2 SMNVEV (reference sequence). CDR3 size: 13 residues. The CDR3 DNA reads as TGTGCCAGCAGTGACCTTAGGGCAGATACGCAGTATTTT. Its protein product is CASSDLRADTQYF.

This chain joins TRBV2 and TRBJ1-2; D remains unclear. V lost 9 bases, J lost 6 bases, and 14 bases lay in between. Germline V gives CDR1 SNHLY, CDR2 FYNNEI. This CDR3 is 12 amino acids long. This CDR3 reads CARALAGDGYTF. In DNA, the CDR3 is TGTGCCAGAGCCCTAGCAGGTGATGGCTACACCTTC.

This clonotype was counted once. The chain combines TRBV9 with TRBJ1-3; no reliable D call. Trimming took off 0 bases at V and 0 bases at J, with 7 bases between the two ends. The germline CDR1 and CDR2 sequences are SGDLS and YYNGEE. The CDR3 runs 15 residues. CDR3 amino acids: CASSVDPSSGNTIYF. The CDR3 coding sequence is TGTGCCAGCAGCGTAGACCCGAGCTCTGGAAACACCATATATTTT.

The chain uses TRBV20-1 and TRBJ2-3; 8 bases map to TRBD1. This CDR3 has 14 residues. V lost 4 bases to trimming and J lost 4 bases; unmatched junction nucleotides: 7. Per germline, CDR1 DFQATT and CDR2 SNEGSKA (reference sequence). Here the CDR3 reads CSATNPQGADTQYF. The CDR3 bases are TGCAGTGCTACCAACCCACAGGGGGCAGATACGCAGTATTTT.